This entry features one T cell receptor (beta chain) sequence. Its antigen is currently unknown. This specimen comes from a study of response to subunit inactivated influenza vaccine. General study points: The authors suggested that few new T cells are recruited per seasonal influenza vaccination.

Germline CDR1 and CDR2: MGHDK and SYGVNS. Between the trimmed V and J ends, which lost 7 bases and 7 bases, there was a span of 14 bases. This CDR3 region has 12 residues. One entry per CDR3 protein results from TCRdb running MiXCR on the RT-PCR reads. Among roughly 520,000 distinct CDR3 sequences listed, 25% were seen once. The sample was CD4+ T cells sorted from PBMCs, taken 4 to 6 days after vaccination. The gene calls are TRBV25-1 and TRBJ2-7, with D perhaps given as TRBD1 or TRBD2 (5 bases each). This TCR was sampled from a man aged 45-65 years who received an inactivated influenza vaccine. This chain's CDR3 is CASNGAGQEQYF. The CDR3 nucleotides read TGTGCCAGCAACGGGGCAGGGCAAGAGCAGTACTTC.